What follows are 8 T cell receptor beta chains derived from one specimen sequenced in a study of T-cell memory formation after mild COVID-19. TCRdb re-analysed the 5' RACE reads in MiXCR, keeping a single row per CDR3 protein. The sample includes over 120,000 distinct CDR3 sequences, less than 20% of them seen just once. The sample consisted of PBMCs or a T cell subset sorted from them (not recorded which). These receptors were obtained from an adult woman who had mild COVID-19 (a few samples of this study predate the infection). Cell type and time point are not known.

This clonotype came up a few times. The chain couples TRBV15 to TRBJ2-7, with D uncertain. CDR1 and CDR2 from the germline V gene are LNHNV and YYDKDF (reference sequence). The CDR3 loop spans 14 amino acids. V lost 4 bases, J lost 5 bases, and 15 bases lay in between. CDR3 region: CATSIPGGYNEQYF. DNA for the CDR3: TGTGCCACCAGCATACCAGGTGGATACAACGAGCAGTACTTC. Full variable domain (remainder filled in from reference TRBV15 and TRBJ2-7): DAMVIQNPRYQVTQFGKPVTLSCSQTLNHNVMYWYQQKSSQAPKLLFHYYDKDFNNEADTPDNFQSRRPNTSFCFLDIRSPGLGDTAMYLCATSIPGGYNEQYFGPGTRLTVT.

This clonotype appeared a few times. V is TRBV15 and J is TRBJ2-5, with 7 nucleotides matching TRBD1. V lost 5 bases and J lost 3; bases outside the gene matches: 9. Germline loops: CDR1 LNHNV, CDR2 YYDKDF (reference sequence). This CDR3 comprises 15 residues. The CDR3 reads CATSAPGGREETQYF. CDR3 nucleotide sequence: TGTGCCACCAGCGCGCCAGGGGGTAGGGAAGAGACCCAGTACTTC.

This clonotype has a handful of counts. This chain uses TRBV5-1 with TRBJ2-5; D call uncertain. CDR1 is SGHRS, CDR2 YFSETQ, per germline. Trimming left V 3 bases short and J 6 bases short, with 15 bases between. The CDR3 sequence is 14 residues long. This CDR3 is CASSSGPEAQTQYF. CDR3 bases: TGCGCCAGCAGCTCCGGACCCGAAGCGCAGACCCAGTACTTC.

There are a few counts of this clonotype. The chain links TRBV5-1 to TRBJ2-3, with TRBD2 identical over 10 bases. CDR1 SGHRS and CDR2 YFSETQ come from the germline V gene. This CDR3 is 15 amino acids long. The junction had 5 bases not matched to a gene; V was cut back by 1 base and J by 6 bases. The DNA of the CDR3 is TGCGCCAGCAGCTTGCCCAGCGGGGGGGCGGATACGCAGTATTTT. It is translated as CASSLPSGGADTQYF.

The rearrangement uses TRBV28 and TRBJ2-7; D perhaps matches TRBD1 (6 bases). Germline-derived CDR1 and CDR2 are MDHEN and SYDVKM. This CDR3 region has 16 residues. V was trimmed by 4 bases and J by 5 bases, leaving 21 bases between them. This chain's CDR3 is CASSSFSPDRLHEQYF. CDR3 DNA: TGTGCCAGCAGTTCATTCTCTCCCGACAGGTTGCACGAGCAGTACTTC.

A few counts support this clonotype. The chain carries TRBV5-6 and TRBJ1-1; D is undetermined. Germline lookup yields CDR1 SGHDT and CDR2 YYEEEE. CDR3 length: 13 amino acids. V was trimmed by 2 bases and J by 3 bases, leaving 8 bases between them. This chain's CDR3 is CASSLRLDTEAFF. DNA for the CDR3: TGTGCCAGCAGCTTAAGGCTGGACACTGAAGCTTTCTTT.

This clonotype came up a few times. The DNA of the CDR3 is TGTGCCAGCAGCTTAGCGGGGACAGGGGCGAGGCATGAGCAGTATTTT. Translation gives CASSLAGTGARHEQYF. This chain connects TRBV7-6 to TRBJ2-3; TRBD1 matches at 10 bases. CDR3 size: 16 residues. CDR1 and CDR2 from the germline V gene are SGHVS and FNYEAQ. The ends lost 0 bases at V and 11 bases at J; junction bases unmatched: 11.

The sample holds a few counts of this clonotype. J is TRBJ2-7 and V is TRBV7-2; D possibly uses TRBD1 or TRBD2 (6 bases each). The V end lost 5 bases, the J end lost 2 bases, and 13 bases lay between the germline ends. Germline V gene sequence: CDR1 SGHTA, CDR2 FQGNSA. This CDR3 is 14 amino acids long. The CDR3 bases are TGTGCCAGCAGCCTCCAAGGGGGGACCTACGAGCAGTACTTC. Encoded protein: CASSLQGGTYEQYF.